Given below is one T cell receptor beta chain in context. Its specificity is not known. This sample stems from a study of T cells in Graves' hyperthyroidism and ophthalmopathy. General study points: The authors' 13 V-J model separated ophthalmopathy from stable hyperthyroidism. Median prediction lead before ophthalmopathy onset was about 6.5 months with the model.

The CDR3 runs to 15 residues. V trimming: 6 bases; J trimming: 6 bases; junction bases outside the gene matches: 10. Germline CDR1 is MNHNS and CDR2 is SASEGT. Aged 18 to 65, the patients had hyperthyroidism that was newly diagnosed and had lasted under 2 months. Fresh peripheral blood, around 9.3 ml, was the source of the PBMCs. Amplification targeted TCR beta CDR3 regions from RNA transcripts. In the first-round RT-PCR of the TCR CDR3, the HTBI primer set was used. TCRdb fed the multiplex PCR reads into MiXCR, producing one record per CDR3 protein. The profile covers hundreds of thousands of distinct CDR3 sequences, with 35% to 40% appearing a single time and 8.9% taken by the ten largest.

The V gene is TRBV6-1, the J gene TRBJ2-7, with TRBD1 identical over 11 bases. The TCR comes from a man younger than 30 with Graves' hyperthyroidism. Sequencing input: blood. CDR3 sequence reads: CASSPGQGASREQYF. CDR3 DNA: TGTGCCAGCAGCCCTGGACAGGGGGCGAGTCGCGAGCAGTACTTC.